This passage covers 10 T cell receptor beta chains from one sample sequenced in a study of cytomegalovirus exposure and HLA in healthy donors. Researchers ran the PCR with 60 Vbeta and 13 Jbeta primers. Some clones are missing from TCRdb's copy, which holds only in-frame ones; the method was immunoSEQ multiplex PCR. The profile shows under 85,000 clones, 65% to 85% of them singletons. The specimen sequenced was PBMCs. Every receptor here comes from a woman aged 40 to 50 in good health and CMV-seropositive.

For the CDR3, the DNA is TGTGCCAGCAGCTTAGCGAGCGCCCAGGGAGAAAAACTGTTTTTT. Translated: CASSLASAQGEKLFF. J is TRBJ1-4 and V is TRBV7-9, with D perhaps matching TRBD1 (5 bases). The CDR3 sequence is 15 residues long. Looked up from germline, CDR1 is SEHNR and CDR2 is FQNEAQ (reference sequence). V was shortened by 0 bases and J by 8 bases, with 13 bases between the two germline ends.

The gene calls are TRBV4-2 and TRBJ1-1; no definite D call. The V and J ends lost 5 bases and 5 bases respectively, with 15 bases between them. The CDR3 is 14 amino acids. The V gene's germline CDR1 is LGHNA and CDR2 YNFKEQ. The CDR3 DNA reads TGTGCCAGCAGCTTAAGAACCGGAGTGACTGAAGCTTTCTTT. This gives the protein CASSLRTGVTEAFF.

This sequence joins TRBV27 and TRBJ1-4; the D is unclear. Trimming cost V 8 bases and J 5 bases, with 18 bases left between them. The CDR3 covers 15 residues. The germline V gene has CDR1 MNHEY and CDR2 SMNVEV (reference sequence). DNA for the CDR3: TGTGCCAGCGGCATCTCACTAGGGCAGAATGAAAAACTGTTTTTT. Its translation: CASGISLGQNEKLFF. The full variable domain, with the rest looked up from reference TRBV27 and TRBJ1-4, is EAQVTQNPRYLITVTGKKLTVTCSQNMNHEYMSWYRQDPGLGLRQIYYSMNVEVTDKGDVPEGYKVSRKEKRNFPLILESPSPNQTSLYFCASGISLGQNEKLFFGSGTQLSVL.

The rearrangement uses TRBV19 and TRBJ1-5; D remains ambiguous. Trimming pared 6 bases from V and 0 bases from J, leaving 12 bases between. The CDR3 runs 15 residues. Germline-derived CDR1 and CDR2 are LNHDA and SQIVND (reference sequence). This CDR3 reads CASRIVLYSNQPQHF. As DNA, the CDR3 is TGTGCCAGTAGGATCGTGCTCTATAGCAATCAGCCCCAGCATTTT.

The chain uses TRBV2 and TRBJ2-1; D is ambiguous. Trimming took 9 bases from V and 2 from J, leaving 5 bases between them. Germline V gives CDR1 SNHLY, CDR2 FYNNEI. This CDR3 comprises 11 residues. The CDR3 DNA sequence: TGTGCCAGTTATACCTACAATGAGCAGTTCTTC. Residues: CASYTYNEQFF.

The chain is built from TRBV28 and TRBJ2-1; D perhaps matches TRBD1 (5 bases). There are 14 residues in the CDR3. The germline V gene has CDR1 MDHEN and CDR2 SYDVKM. V was trimmed by 6 bases and J by 7 bases, leaving 16 bases between them. CDR3 residues: CASRQDTTRNEQFF. CDR3 sequence (DNA): TGTGCCAGCAGGCAGGACACGACACGGAATGAGCAGTTCTTC.

The chain links TRBV30 to TRBJ2-3; 9 bases match TRBD2. There are 14 residues in the CDR3. Losses at the gene ends were 1 base for V and 4 bases for J; bases not matched to a gene: 3. The germline V gene has CDR1 GTSNPN and CDR2 SVGIG (reference sequence). CDR3 protein: CAWSGGGEADTQYF. CDR3 nucleotides: TGTGCCTGGAGTGGCGGGGGGGAGGCAGATACGCAGTATTTT. The full variable domain, its missing parts supplied by reference TRBV30 and TRBJ2-3, is SQTIHQWPATLVQPVGSPLSLECTVEGTSNPNLYWYRQAAGRGLQLLFYSVGIGQISSEVPQNLSASRPQDRQFILSSKKLLLSDSGFYLCAWSGGGEADTQYFGPGTRLTVL.

The chain recombines TRBV7-9 with TRBJ2-7; 9 bases match TRBD1. Germline-derived CDR1 and CDR2 are SEHNR and FQNEAQ (reference sequence). V was pared by 6 bases and J by 4 bases, with 1 base of the junction left unmatched. CDR3 length: 12 amino acids. In nucleotides, the CDR3 is TGTGCCAGCAGTGACAGGGGGTACGAGCAGTACTTC. Translation gives CASSDRGYEQYF.

This clone came up a few times. This chain uses TRBV2 with TRBJ2-4; a weak D match, TRBD2 (5 bases). This CDR3 region has 14 residues. The V gene's germline CDR1 is SNHLY and CDR2 FYNNEI. Trimming took 6 bases from V and 1 from J, leaving 10 bases between them. The CDR3, as DNA: TGTGCCAGCAGAGCTAGCTGGGCCAAAAACATTCAGTACTTC. Translated, it gives CASRASWAKNIQYF.

The rearrangement links TRBV4-1 to TRBJ1-2; D remains unclear. Germline loops: CDR1 MGHRA, CDR2 YSYEKL. The CDR3 totals 14 residues. The V end was cut by 1 base, the J end by 4 bases, with 10 bases between. The CDR3: CASSQGAGSYGYTF. As DNA, the CDR3 is TGCGCCAGCAGCCAAGGAGCGGGGAGCTATGGCTACACCTTC.